The 14 T cell receptor beta chains below were found in one sample sequenced in a study of yellow fever vaccine responses in identical twins. From the RT-PCR reads, TCRdb called clonotypes with MiXCR, one entry per CDR3 protein. This sample has under 20,000 distinct CDR3 sequences, with approximately 70% found just once. The specimen comprised T cells from blood (PBMCs), unsorted or a sorted subset (not recorded which), sampled before or after yellow fever vaccination (not recorded which). These receptors were obtained from a woman between 18 and 29 years old who received the yellow fever vaccine.

The J gene is TRBJ2-1, the V gene TRBV20-1; D unresolved. The CDR3 extends over 11 amino acids. In germline, CDR1 is DFQATT, CDR2 SNEGSKA (reference sequence). Trimming left V 6 bases short and J 9 bases short, with 12 bases between. The CDR3, as DNA: TGCAGTGCCATGGGCCGCGGTGAGCAGTTCTTC. Residues: CSAMGRGEQFF.

This clonotype turned up a few times. The rearrangement joins TRBV5-1 to TRBJ1-1, with unresolved D. Trimming removed 1 base at V and 2 bases at J, with 9 bases between. The CDR3 is made up of 14 amino acids. Per the germline V gene, CDR1 is SGHRS and CDR2 is YFSETQ. The CDR3 DNA sequence: TGCGCCAGCAGCTTGTTGGCGGGAAACACTGAAGCTTTCTTT. Translation gives CASSLLAGNTEAFF.

The chain couples TRBV4-3 to TRBJ2-2, with TRBD2 identical over 13 bases. The ends lost 3 bases at V and 5 bases at J; junction bases unmatched: 9. The CDR3 totals 18 residues. The germline gives CDR1 LGHNA, CDR2 YSLEER. The CDR3 sequence: CASSQGGLAGVGTGELFF. The CDR3 DNA follows: TGCGCCAGCAGCCAGGGTGGACTAGCGGGAGTGGGTACCGGGGAGCTGTTTTTT.

The chain joins TRBV3-1 to TRBJ2-7; D may be TRBD2 (5 bases). This CDR3 spans 12 amino acids. Germline CDR1 is LGHDT and CDR2 is YNNKEL (reference sequence). V was shortened by 5 bases and J by 6 bases, with 11 bases between the two germline ends. The CDR3 is CASSTGSAEQYF. The CDR3 region has the DNA TGTGCCAGCAGCACGGGATCGGCCGAGCAGTACTTC.

This clonotype was picked up a small number of times. The V call is TRBV12-3 or TRBV12-4, the J call TRBJ2-3; D is undetermined. The CDR3 spans 14 residues. Trimming removed 3 bases from V and 0 bases from J, with 7 bases in between. CDR3 sequence (DNA): TGTGCCAGCAGTTTTATGAGTAGCACAGATACGCAGTATTTT. As protein: CASSFMSSTDTQYF.

With respect to this clonotype: Relative to the germline gene, one junction end is altered; a read error may explain this. The chain employs TRBV7-2 and TRBJ2-4; a possible D gene is TRBD2 (6 bases). This CDR3 is built from 13 residues. Germline CDR1 SGHTA, CDR2 FQGNSA. In DNA, the CDR3 is TGTGCCAGCAGCTTAGCTGGGGCCGGGACTGCTGACTTC. Translated: CASSLAGAGTADF.

This rearrangement joins TRBV29-1 to TRBJ2-2; D is undetermined. This CDR3 has 15 residues. V was cut by 4 bases and J by 6 bases, with 18 bases left in between. CDR1 is SQVTM and CDR2 is ANQGSEA in the germline V gene. This CDR3 is CSVAPSENGAGELFF. DNA for the CDR3: TGCAGCGTTGCCCCTTCCGAGAATGGGGCCGGGGAGCTGTTTTTT.

The chain is built from TRBV7-9 and TRBJ2-5; 8 bases are a match to TRBD1. V lost 1 base, J lost 3 bases, and 1 base stayed unmatched. Per the germline V gene, CDR1 is SEHNR and CDR2 is FQNEAQ (reference sequence). The CDR3 covers 14 residues. This CDR3 reads CASSLVGQEETQYF. In DNA, the CDR3 is TGTGCCAGCAGCTTAGTGGGACAGGAAGAGACCCAGTACTTC.

The genes are TRBV29-1 and TRBJ2-1, with a weak D call TRBD1 (5 bases). CDR1 is SQVTM, CDR2 ANQGSEA, per germline. V lost 4 bases and J 4 bases, leaving 11 bases between the germline ends. The CDR3 contains 13 residues. CDR3 residues: CSVGQGEYNEQFF. CDR3 coding DNA: TGCAGCGTTGGGCAGGGCGAATACAATGAGCAGTTCTTC.

The rearrangement links TRBV11-1 to TRBJ1-1, with a possible D match to TRBD1 (6 bases). V lost 5 bases and J 2 bases, leaving 15 bases between the germline ends. Germline CDR1 reads SGHAT; CDR2 reads FQDESV (reference sequence). The CDR3 contains 15 residues. The CDR3 sequence: CASSSGGWINTEAFF. The CDR3, as DNA: TGTGCCAGCAGCAGCGGGGGCTGGATCAACACTGAAGCTTTCTTT.

The chain is built from TRBV11-1 and TRBJ2-2; D is unresolved. This CDR3 contains 13 residues. The germline V gene has CDR1 SGHAT and CDR2 FQDESV (reference sequence). Trimming removed 6 bases from V and 2 bases from J, with 7 bases in between. CDR3 in amino acids: CASRHGNTGELFF. In nucleotides, the CDR3 is TGTGCCAGCAGACACGGAAACACCGGGGAGCTGTTTTTT.

The chain uses TRBV12-3 or TRBV12-4 and TRBJ1-1; no definite D call. Trimming stripped 2 bases from V and 9 bases from J, with 13 bases between. The CDR3 covers 13 residues. CDR3 in amino acids: CASSLPPRVQAFF. The CDR3 nucleotides are TGTGCCAGCAGTTTACCCCCGAGGGTTCAAGCTTTCTTT.

V gene TRBV10-1 combines with J gene TRBJ1-1; D not certain. CDR1 is WNHNN and CDR2 is SYGVQD in the germline V gene (reference sequence). The CDR3 consists of 13 residues. With 0 bases removed from V and 6 bases from J, the gap between germline ends came to 8 bases. CDR3 sequence (DNA): TGCGCCAGCAGTGAGTCCGGGGTAGCTGAAGCTTTCTTT. Translating gives CASSESGVAEAFF.

This clonotype showed up just a few times. The chain combines TRBV29-1 with TRBJ1-2; 7 bases are shared with TRBD1. With V trimmed by 4 bases and J by 0 bases, 11 bases remained unmatched. CDR3 length equals 16 residues. The germline V gene encodes CDR1 SQVTM and CDR2 ANQGSEA. Here the CDR3 DNA reads TGCAGCGTTGGGGGGGTCGACAGGGAAGCTAACTATGGCTACACCTTC. This gives the protein CSVGGVDREANYGYTF.